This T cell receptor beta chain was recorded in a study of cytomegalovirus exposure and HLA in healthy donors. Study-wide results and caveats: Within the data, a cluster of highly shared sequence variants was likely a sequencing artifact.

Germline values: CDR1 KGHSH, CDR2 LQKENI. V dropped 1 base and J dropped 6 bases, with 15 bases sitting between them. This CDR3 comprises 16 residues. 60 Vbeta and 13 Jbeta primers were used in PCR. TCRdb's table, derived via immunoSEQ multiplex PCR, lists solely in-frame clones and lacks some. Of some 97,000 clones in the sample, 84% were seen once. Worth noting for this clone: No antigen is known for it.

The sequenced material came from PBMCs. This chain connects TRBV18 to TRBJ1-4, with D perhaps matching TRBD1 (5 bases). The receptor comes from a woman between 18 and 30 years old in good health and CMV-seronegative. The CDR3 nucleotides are TGTGCCAGCTCACCACTTTGGGGCAGGGAGGATGAAAAACTGTTTTTT. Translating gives CASSPLWGREDEKLFF.